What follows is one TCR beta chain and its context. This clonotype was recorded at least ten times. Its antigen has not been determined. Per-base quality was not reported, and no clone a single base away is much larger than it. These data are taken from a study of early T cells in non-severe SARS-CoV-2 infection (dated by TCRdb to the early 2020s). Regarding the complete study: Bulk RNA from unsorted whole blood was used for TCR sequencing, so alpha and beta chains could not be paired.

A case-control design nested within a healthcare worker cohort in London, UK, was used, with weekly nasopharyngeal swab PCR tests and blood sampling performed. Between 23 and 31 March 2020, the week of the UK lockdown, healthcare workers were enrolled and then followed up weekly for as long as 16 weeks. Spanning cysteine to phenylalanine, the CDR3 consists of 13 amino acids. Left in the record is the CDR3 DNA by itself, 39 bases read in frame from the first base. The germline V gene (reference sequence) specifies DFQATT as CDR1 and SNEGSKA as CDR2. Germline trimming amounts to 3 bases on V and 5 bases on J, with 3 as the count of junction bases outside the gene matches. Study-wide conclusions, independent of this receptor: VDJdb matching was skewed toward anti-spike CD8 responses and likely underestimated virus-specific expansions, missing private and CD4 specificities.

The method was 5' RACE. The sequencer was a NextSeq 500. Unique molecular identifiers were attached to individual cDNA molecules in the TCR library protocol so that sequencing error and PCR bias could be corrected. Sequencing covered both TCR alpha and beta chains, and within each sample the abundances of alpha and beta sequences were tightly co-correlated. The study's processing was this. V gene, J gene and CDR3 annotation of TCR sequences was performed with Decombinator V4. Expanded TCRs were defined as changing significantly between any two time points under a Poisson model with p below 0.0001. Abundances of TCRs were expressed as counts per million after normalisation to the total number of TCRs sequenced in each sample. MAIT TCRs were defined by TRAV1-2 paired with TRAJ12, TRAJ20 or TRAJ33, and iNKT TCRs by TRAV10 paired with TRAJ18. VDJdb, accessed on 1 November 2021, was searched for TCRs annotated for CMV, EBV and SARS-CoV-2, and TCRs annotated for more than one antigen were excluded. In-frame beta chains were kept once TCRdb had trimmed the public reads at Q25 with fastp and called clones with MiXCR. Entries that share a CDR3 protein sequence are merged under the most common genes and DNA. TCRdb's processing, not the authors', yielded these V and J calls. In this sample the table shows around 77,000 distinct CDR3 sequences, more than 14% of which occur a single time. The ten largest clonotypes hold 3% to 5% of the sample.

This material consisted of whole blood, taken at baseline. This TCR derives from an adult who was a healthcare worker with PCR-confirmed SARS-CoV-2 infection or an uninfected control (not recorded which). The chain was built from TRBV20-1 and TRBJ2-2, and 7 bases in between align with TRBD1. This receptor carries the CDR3 CSASQGVTGELFF. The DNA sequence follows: TGCAGTGCTAGCCAGGGGGTGACCGGGGAGCTGTTTTTT.